The next 20 T cell receptor beta chains were all read from a single sample in a study of T-cell memory formation after mild COVID-19. TCRdb processed the 5' RACE reads anew with MiXCR; each CDR3 protein has one entry. Of roughly 480,000 distinct CDR3 sequences in the sample, nearly 25% were seen once. The sample consisted of PBMCs or a T cell subset sorted from them (not recorded which). Every receptor here comes from an adult woman who had mild COVID-19 (a few samples of this study predate the infection). Cell type and time point are not known.

This clonotype was recorded a few times. The chain couples TRBV19 to TRBJ2-3, with a weak D call TRBD2 (6 bases). CDR3 length: 15 residues. Germline CDR1 and CDR2: LNHDA and SQIVND (reference sequence). The germline V and J ends were trimmed by 4 bases and 0 bases, with 11 bases remaining between them. CDR3: CASSSLGGSTDTQYF. CDR3 bases: TGTGCCAGTAGTAGTCTTGGGGGGAGCACAGATACGCAGTATTTT. The whole variable domain, filled in from reference TRBV19 and TRBJ2-3, reads DGGITQSPKYLFRKEGQNVTLSCEQNLNHDAMYWYRQDPGQGLRLIYYSQIVNDFQKGDIAEGYSVSREKKESFPLTVTSAQKNPTAFYLCASSSLGGSTDTQYFGPGTRLTVL.

J is TRBJ1-5 and V is TRBV19; no firm D call. Looked up from germline, CDR1 is LNHDA and CDR2 is SQIVND (reference sequence). This CDR3 spans 13 amino acids. V lost 0 bases, J lost 7 bases, and 7 bases lay in between. The CDR3 reads CASSIDPLQPQHF. The CDR3 DNA sequence: TGTGCCAGTAGTATAGACCCTCTACAGCCCCAGCATTTT.

This sequence joins TRBV9 and TRBJ2-1, with D possibly being TRBD2 (5 bases). CDR1 and CDR2 from the germline V gene are SGDLS and YYNGEE. This CDR3 region has 16 residues. Trimming cost V 0 bases and J 2 bases, with 12 bases left between them. The CDR3 protein is CASSVGVSATYNEQFF. The CDR3 DNA is TGTGCCAGCAGCGTAGGGGTTAGCGCAACCTACAATGAGCAGTTCTTC.

J is TRBJ2-1 and V is TRBV5-6, with D perhaps TRBD2 (6 bases). Trimming pared 2 bases from V and 5 bases from J, leaving 11 bases between. Germline-derived CDR1 and CDR2 are SGHDT and YYEEEE. The CDR3 spans 14 residues. The CDR3 nucleotides are TGTGCCAGCAGCTTCTTGGCTAGCGACAATGAGCAGTTCTTC. Translated, it gives CASSFLASDNEQFF. Using reference TRBV5-6 and TRBJ2-1 for the parts outside the CDR3, the full variable domain is DAGVTQSPTHLIKTRGQQVTLRCSPKSGHDTVSWYQQALGQGPQFIFQYYEEEERQRGNFPDRFSGHQFPNYSSELNVNALLLGDSALYLCASSFLASDNEQFFGPGTRLTVL.

The V gene is TRBV7-2, the J gene TRBJ2-3; 7 bases line up with TRBD2. The CDR3 length is 17 residues. Germline lookup yields CDR1 SGHTA and CDR2 FQGNSA. Unmatched junction bases numbered 10, after V lost 4 bases and J lost 0 bases. CDR3 region: CASSSARSGHSTDTQYF. Here the CDR3 DNA reads TGTGCCAGCAGCTCCGCTCGTAGCGGGCACAGCACAGATACGCAGTATTTT.

The V call is TRBV4-3, the J call TRBJ2-1; possibly TRBD2 for D (5 bases). V dropped 0 bases and J dropped 6 bases, with 9 bases sitting between them. This CDR3 has 14 residues. Germline lookup yields CDR1 LGHNA and CDR2 YSLEER. CDR3 sequence: CASSQDVATNEQFF. CDR3 bases: TGCGCCAGCAGCCAAGATGTAGCGACCAATGAGCAGTTCTTC.

This chain connects TRBV18 to TRBJ2-1; TRBD1 matches 7 bases. After removal of 3 bases from V and 6 bases from J, the junction contained 11 bases not matched to a gene. CDR1 is KGHSH and CDR2 is LQKENI in the germline V gene. The CDR3 consists of 16 residues. The CDR3 sequence: CASSPLGTEVFNEQFF. DNA for the CDR3: TGTGCCAGCTCACCCCTCGGGACAGAGGTTTTCAATGAGCAGTTCTTC.

This clonotype appeared a few times. The rearrangement uses TRBV29-1 and TRBJ2-3; D call uncertain. The CDR3 extends over 13 amino acids. Trimming pared 4 bases from V and 2 bases from J, leaving 10 bases between. The germline V gene has CDR1 SQVTM and CDR2 ANQGSEA. CDR3 sequence reads: CSVGWQNTDTQYF. The CDR3 region has the DNA TGCAGCGTTGGATGGCAGAACACAGATACGCAGTATTTT.

This clonotype was observed a handful of times. CDR3 amino acids: CASRVTGANVLTF. The CDR3 region has the DNA TGTGCCAGCAGAGTTACTGGGGCCAACGTCCTGACTTTC. The V call is TRBV25-1, the J call TRBJ2-6, with D unresolved. V lost 6 bases and J lost 2, with 5 bases in between. This CDR3 spans 13 amino acids. Germline V gives CDR1 MGHDK, CDR2 SYGVNS. Supplemented by reference TRBV25-1 and TRBJ2-6, the full variable domain reads EADIYQTPRYLVIGTGKKITLECSQTMGHDKMYWYQQDPGMELHLIHYSYGVNSTEKGDLSSESTVSRIRTEHFPLTLESARPSHTSQYLCASRVTGANVLTFGAGSRLTVL.

V is TRBV6-1 and J is TRBJ1-2; no clear D gene. Trimming took off 5 bases at V and 4 bases at J, with 11 bases between the two ends. From germline, CDR1 is MNHNS and CDR2 SASEGT. The CDR3 runs 13 residues. CDR3 sequence reads: CASSPNGRYGYTF. The CDR3 DNA reads TGTGCCAGCAGTCCAAACGGCCGCTATGGCTACACCTTC.

The chain employs TRBV24-1 and TRBJ1-1; maybe TRBD1 (6 bases). Germline CDR1 and CDR2: KGHDR and SFDVKD. The V and J ends lost 3 bases and 6 bases respectively, with 13 bases between them. CDR3 length: 14 residues. CDR3 loop: CATSDTGSGPEAFF. The CDR3 bases are TGTGCCACCAGTGATACAGGGAGTGGTCCTGAAGCTTTCTTT.

This clonotype occurred a few times. The chain recombines TRBV20-1 with TRBJ1-5, with TRBD1 matching 7 bases. The CDR3 loop spans 15 amino acids. Germline assignment: CDR1 DFQATT and CDR2 SNEGSKA (reference sequence). The junction had 10 bases not matched to a gene; V was cut back by 7 bases and J by 1 base. The CDR3 sequence is CSVLLQGTSNQPQHF. In nucleotides, the CDR3 is TGCAGTGTTCTTCTACAGGGGACGAGCAATCAGCCCCAGCATTTT.

This sequence joins TRBV29-1 and TRBJ2-7, with D possibly TRBD1 on 6 matching bases. Deletions cut 0 bases from V and 4 bases from J, with 13 bases between. CDR1 is SQVTM and CDR2 is ANQGSEA in the germline V gene. The CDR3 is made up of 14 amino acids. The CDR3 spells CSVEDHTRGYEQYF. CDR3 DNA sequence: TGCAGCGTTGAAGACCATACCAGGGGTTACGAGCAGTACTTC.

The chain carries TRBV6-5 and TRBJ1-1, with 7 bases fitting TRBD1. Per the germline V gene, CDR1 is MNHEY and CDR2 is SVGAGI. J gave up 5 bases and V 7 bases, and 10 bases lay outside the gene matches. The CDR3 is made up of 14 amino acids. The chain's CDR3 is CASTLRGGGTEAFF. In DNA, the CDR3 is TGTGCCAGCACCCTCAGGGGGGGCGGGACTGAAGCTTTCTTT.

The V call is TRBV20-1, the J call TRBJ1-5; D is possibly TRBD1 (6 bases). Germline CDR1 DFQATT, CDR2 SNEGSKA (reference sequence). V was shortened by 0 bases and J by 2 bases, with 14 bases between the two germline ends. CDR3 length equals 16 residues. The CDR3 is CSARDGGSSGNQPQHF. The DNA of the CDR3 is TGCAGTGCTAGAGATGGGGGCAGTTCGGGCAATCAGCCCCAGCATTTT.

This clonotype showed up many times. Here the CDR3 DNA reads TGTGCCAGCAGTTTATCAAGGGCTGATCAGCCCCAGCATTTT. It specifies CASSLSRADQPQHF. J is TRBJ1-5 and V is TRBV12-3 or TRBV12-4, with D uncertain. V lost 2 bases to trimming and J lost 5 bases, with 10 bases between them. This CDR3 is 14 amino acids long.

The table lists this clonotype with a few counts. CDR3 loop: CATSGGSAKEQYF. DNA for the CDR3: TGTGCCACCAGTGGGGGGAGTGCAAAAGAGCAGTACTTC. The chain has TRBV24-1 and TRBJ2-7; D assignment may be TRBD1 or TRBD2 (5 bases each). Trimming stripped 5 bases from V and 7 bases from J, with 14 bases between. Germline CDR1 is KGHDR and CDR2 is SFDVKD. The CDR3 spans 13 residues.

The genes are TRBV9 and TRBJ2-7, with a weak D call TRBD2 (6 bases). This CDR3 has 15 amino acids. V lost 0 bases, J lost 0 bases, and 10 bases lay in between. The germline CDR1 and CDR2 sequences are SGDLS and YYNGEE. The CDR3: CASSVGLASSYEQYF. In nucleotides, the CDR3 is TGTGCCAGCAGCGTAGGGCTAGCGAGCTCCTACGAGCAGTACTTC.

This clonotype was counted a few times. V usage is TRBV6-1 and J usage is TRBJ2-1; 15 bases agree with TRBD2. From germline, CDR1 is MNHNS and CDR2 SASEGT. This CDR3 is built from 16 residues. The J segment lost 4 bases and the V segment lost 6 bases, leaving 4 bases of the junction unmatched. CDR3 DNA sequence: TGTGCCAGCAGGGGACTAGCGGGAGGAGTTTACAATGAGCAGTTCTTC. Amino acids: CASRGLAGGVYNEQFF.

V and J are TRBV6-1 and TRBJ1-2; 9 bases match TRBD1. This CDR3 has 14 residues. After removal of 4 bases from V and 8 bases from J, the junction contained 8 bases not matched to a gene. Germline V gene lookup returns CDR1 MNHNS and CDR2 SASEGT. The CDR3 DNA sequence: TGTGCCAGCAGTGGCGGGACAGGGAACGGCGGCTACACCTTC. It codes for CASSGGTGNGGYTF.